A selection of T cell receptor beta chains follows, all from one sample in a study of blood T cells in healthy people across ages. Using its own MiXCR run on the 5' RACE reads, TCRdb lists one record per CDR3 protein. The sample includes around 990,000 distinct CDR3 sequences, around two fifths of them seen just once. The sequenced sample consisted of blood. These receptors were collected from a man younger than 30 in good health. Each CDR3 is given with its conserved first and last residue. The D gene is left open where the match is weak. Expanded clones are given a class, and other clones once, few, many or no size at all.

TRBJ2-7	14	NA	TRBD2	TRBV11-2	CASSGEREPYEQYF	TGTGCCAGCAGCGGCGAGCGGGAGCCCTACGAGCAGTACTTC
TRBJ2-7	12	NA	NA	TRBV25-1	CASSEGVTEQYF	TGTGCCAGCAGCGAAGGGGTAACCGAGCAGTACTTC
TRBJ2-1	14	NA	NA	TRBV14	CANSPFLAGTEQFF	TGTGCCAACAGCCCCTTCCTAGCTGGCACTGAGCAGTTCTTC
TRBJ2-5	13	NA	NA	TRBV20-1	CSAWSPGYNEQYF	TGCAGTGCTTGGAGCCCGGGTTACAATGAGCAGTACTTC
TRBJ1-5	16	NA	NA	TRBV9	CASSVGVGSGNQPQHF	TGTGCCAGCAGCGTAGGAGTTGGGTCGGGCAATCAGCCCCAGCATTTT
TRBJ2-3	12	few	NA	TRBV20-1	CSASPQLDTQYF	TGCAGTGCTAGCCCGCAGTTAGATACGCAGTATTTT
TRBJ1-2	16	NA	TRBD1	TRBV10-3	CAISDALTGMNYGYTF	TGTGCCATCAGTGACGCCCTGACAGGGATGAACTATGGCTACACCTTC
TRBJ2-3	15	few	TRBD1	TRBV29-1	CSGRDRGRSTDTQYF	TGCAGCGGCCGGGACAGGGGTCGTAGCACAGATACGCAGTATTTT
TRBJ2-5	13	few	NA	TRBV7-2	CASSLLGTETQYF	TGTGCCAGCAGCTTACTGGGGACAGAGACCCAGTACTTC
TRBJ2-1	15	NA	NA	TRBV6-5	CASSYSERSYNEQFF	TGTGCCAGCAGTTACTCGGAGCGGTCCTACAATGAGCAGTTCTTC
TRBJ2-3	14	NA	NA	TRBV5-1	CASSVPERTDTQYF	TGCGCCAGCAGCGTGCCCGAACGCACAGATACGCAGTATTTT
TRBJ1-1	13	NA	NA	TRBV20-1	CSARGKVNTEAFF	TGTAGTGCTAGAGGCAAAGTGAACACTGAAGCTTTCTTT
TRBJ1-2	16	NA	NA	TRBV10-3	CAIKGGSEETNYGYTF	TGTGCCATCAAGGGGGGGTCTGAAGAAACTAACTATGGCTACACCTTC
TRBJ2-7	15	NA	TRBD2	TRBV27	CASSPIAGGYDEQYF	TGTGCCAGCAGTCCGATAGCGGGGGGATATGATGAGCAGTACTTC
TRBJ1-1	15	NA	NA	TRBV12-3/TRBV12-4	CASSSQGHRNTEAFF	TGTGCCAGCAGTTCCCAGGGTCATAGGAACACTGAAGCTTTCTTT
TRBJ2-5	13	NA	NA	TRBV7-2	CASRRPLGETQYF	TGTGCCAGCCGGCGCCCGTTAGGAGAGACCCAGTACTTC
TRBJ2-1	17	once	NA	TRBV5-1	CVSSSSGLLSSYNEQFF	TGCGTCAGCAGCTCGTCGGGGCTACTCAGCTCCTACAATGAGCAGTTCTTC
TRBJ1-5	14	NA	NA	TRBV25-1	CASSESGRNQPQHF	TGTGCCAGCAGTGAATCGGGCAGGAATCAGCCCCAGCATTTT
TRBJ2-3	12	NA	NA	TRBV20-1	CSAESSTETQYF	TGCAGTGCTGAGAGTAGCACAGAGACGCAGTATTTT
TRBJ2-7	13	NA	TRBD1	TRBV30	CAWSVDRASWQYF	TGTGCCTGGAGTGTGGACAGGGCCTCATGGCAGTACTTC
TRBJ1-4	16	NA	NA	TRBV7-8	CANSVTAADGNEKLFF	TGTGCCAACAGCGTCACAGCCGCAGACGGGAATGAAAAACTGTTTTTT
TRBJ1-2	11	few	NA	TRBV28	CASSFARGYTF	TGTGCCAGCAGTTTTGCAAGAGGCTACACCTTC
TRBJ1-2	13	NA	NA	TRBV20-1	CSATPGNEGGYTF	TGCAGTGCCACCCCAGGGAACGAAGGTGGCTACACCTTC
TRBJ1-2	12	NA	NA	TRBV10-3	CAIGTDRYGYTF	TGTGCCATCGGGACTGATCGATATGGCTACACCTTC
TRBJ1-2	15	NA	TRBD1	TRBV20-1	CSARELTGYGYGYTF	TGCAGTGCTAGAGAGCTGACAGGGTATGGCTATGGCTACACCTTC
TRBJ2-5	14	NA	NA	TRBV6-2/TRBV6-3	CASSGISFQETQYF	TGTGCCAGCTCGGGGATTAGTTTTCAAGAGACCCAGTACTTC
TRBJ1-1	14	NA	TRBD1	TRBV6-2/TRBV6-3	CASTAQGTNTEAFF	TGTGCCAGCACCGCACAGGGGACTAACACTGAAGCTTTCTTT
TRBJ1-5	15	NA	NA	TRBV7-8	CASGDQGYSNQPQHF	TGTGCCAGCGGAGATCAGGGTTATAGCAATCAGCCCCAGCATTTT
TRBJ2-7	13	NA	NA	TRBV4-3	CACSQDRGSVQYF	TGCGCCTGCAGCCAAGATCGAGGGTCCGTGCAGTACTTC
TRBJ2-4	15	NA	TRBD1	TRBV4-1	CASSHGRGLRDIQYF	TGCGCCAGCAGCCATGGCAGGGGGCTTCGGGACATTCAGTACTTC
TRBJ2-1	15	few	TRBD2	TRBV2	CASSGASGGADEQFF	TGTGCCAGCAGTGGAGCTAGCGGGGGGGCCGATGAGCAGTTCTTC
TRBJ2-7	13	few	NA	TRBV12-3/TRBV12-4	CASSLETPYEQYF	TGTGCCAGCAGTTTGGAGACACCCTACGAGCAGTACTTC
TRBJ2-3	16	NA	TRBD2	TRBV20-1	CSAERGSGGGADTQYF	TGCAGTGCCGAACGGGGTAGCGGGGGAGGAGCAGATACGCAGTATTTT
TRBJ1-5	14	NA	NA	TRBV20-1	CSARGREVWQPQHF	TGCAGTGCTAGGGGCAGGGAAGTATGGCAGCCCCAGCATTTT
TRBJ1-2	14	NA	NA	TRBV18	CASSPGQVGYGYTF	TGTGCCAGCTCACCGGGCCAGGTCGGCTATGGCTACACCTTC
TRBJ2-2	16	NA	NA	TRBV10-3	CAISESGGRNTGELFF	TGTGCCATCAGTGAGTCAGGGGGGAGGAACACCGGGGAGCTGTTTTTT
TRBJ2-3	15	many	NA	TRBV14	CASSHTGTHSDTQYF	TGTGCCAGCAGCCACACCGGGACTCATTCAGATACGCAGTATTTT
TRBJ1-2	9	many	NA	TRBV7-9	CASSPGYTF	TGTGCCAGCAGCCCGGGCTACACCTTC
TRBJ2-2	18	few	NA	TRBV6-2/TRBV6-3	CASSFRTAPTPFTGELFF	TGTGCCAGCAGTTTTAGGACGGCCCCTACCCCATTCACCGGGGAGCTGTTTTTT
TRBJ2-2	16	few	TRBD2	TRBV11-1	CASSQGTSAVDGELFF	TGTGCCAGCAGCCAAGGGACTAGCGCGGTGGACGGGGAGCTGTTTTTT
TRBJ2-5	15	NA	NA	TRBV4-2	CASSQESTSGETQYF	TGTGCCAGCAGCCAAGAGTCCACTTCAGGGGAGACCCAGTACTTC